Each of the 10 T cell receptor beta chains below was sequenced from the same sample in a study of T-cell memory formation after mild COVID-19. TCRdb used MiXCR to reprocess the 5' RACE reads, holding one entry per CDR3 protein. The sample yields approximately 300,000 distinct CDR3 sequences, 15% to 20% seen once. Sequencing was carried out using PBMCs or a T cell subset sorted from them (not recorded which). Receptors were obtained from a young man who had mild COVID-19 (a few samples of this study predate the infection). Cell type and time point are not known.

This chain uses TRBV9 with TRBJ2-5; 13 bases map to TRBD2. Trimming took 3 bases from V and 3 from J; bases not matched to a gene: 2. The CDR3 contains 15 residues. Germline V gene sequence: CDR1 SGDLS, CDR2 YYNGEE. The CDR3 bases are TGTGCCAGCAGCGCCACTAGCGGGGGGGAAGAGACCCAGTACTTC. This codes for CASSATSGGEETQYF.

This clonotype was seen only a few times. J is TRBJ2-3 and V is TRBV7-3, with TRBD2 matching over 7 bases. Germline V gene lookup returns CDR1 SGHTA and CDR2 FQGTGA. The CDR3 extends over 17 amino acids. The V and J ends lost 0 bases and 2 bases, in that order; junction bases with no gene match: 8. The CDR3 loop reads CASSLTGAGTDTDTQYF. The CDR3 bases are TGTGCCAGCAGCTTAACGGGAGCGGGGACCGACACAGATACGCAGTATTTT.

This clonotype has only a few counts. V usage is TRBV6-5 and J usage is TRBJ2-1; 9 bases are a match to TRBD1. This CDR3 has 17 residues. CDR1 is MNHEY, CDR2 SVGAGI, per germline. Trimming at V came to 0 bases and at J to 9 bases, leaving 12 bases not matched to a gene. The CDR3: CASSYSRDRAPNGEQFF. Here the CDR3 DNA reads TGTGCCAGCAGTTACTCGCGGGACAGGGCGCCCAATGGTGAGCAGTTCTTC.

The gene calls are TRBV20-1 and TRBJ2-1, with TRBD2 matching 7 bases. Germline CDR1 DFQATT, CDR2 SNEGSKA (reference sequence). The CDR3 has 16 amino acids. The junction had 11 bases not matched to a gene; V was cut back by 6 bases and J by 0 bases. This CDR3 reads CSAEGSGKSSYNEQFF. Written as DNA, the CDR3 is TGCAGTGCCGAGGGGAGCGGGAAGAGCTCCTACAATGAGCAGTTCTTC.

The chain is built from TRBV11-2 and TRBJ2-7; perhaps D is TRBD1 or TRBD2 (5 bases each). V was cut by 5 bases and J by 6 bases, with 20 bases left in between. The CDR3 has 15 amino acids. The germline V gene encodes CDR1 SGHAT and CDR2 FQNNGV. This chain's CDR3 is CASSPRARSGSEQYV. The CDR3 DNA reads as TGTGCCAGCAGCCCTCGGGCCCGGTCAGGGAGCGAGCAGTACGTC.

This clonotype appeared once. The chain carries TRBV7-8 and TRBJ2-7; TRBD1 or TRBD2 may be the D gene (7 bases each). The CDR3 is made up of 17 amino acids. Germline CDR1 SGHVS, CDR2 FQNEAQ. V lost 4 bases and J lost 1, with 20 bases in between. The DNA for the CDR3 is TGTGCCAGCAGCTCCTTGACAGGGACTAACCCTTCCTACGAGCAGTACGTC. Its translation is CASSSLTGTNPSYEQYV.

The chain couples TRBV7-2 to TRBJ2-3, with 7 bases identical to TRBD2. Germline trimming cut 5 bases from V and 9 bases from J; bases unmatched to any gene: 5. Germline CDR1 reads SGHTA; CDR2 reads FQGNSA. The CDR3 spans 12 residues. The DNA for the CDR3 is TGTGCCAGCAGCCCCCAGACTAGCACGCAGTATTTT. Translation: CASSPQTSTQYF. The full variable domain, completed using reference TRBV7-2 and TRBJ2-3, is GAGVSQSPSNKVTEKGKDVELRCDPISGHTALYWYRQSLGQGLEFLIYFQGNSAPDKSGLPSDRFSAERTGGSVSTLTIQRTQQEDSAVYLCASSPQTSTQYFGPGTRLTVL.

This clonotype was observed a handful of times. As DNA, the CDR3 is TGTGCCAGCAGCTTAGTGGCTGGGACAGGGCTGAACACTGAAGCTTTCTTT. It translates to CASSLVAGTGLNTEAFF. V gene TRBV7-2 combines with J gene TRBJ1-1, with 9 bases that match TRBD1. V gave up 1 base and J gave up 0 bases; unmatched junction bases: 6. Germline CDR1 is SGHTA and CDR2 is FQGNSA. The CDR3 totals 17 residues.

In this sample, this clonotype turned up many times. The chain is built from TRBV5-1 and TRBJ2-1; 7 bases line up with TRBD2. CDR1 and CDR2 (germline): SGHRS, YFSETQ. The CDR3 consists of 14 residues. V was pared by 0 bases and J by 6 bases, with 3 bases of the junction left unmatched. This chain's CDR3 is CASSLDGGFNEQFF. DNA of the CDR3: TGCGCCAGCAGCTTGGACGGGGGGTTCAATGAGCAGTTCTTC.

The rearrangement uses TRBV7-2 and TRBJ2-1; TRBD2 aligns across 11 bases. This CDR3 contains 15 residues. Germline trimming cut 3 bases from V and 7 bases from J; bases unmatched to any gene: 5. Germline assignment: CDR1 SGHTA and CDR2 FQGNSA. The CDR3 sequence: CASSFSGLAVNEQFF. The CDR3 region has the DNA TGTGCCAGCAGCTTCTCGGGACTAGCGGTGAATGAGCAGTTCTTC.